The 21 T cell receptor beta chains below all came from one sample that was sequenced in a study of T cells in Graves' hyperthyroidism and ophthalmopathy. Researchers amplified the TCR beta CDR3 regions from RNA transcripts. The TCR CDR3 was amplified in a first-round RT-PCR using the HTBI primer set. TCRdb called the multiplex PCR reads again in MiXCR, with one record for every CDR3 protein. The sample consists of roughly 740,000 distinct CDR3 sequences, about 15% of them appearing once. Sequenced material: blood. These receptors were obtained from a young man with Graves' hyperthyroidism.

The V call is TRBV6-1, the J call TRBJ2-7; the D gene could be TRBD1 or TRBD2 (5 bases each). Germline CDR1 and CDR2: MNHNS and SASEGT. The CDR3 spans 13 residues. Trimming pared 6 bases from V and 7 bases from J, leaving 16 bases between. CDR3 in DNA: TGTGCCAGCAGCCCCCGGGACGGTGCAGAGCAGTACTTC. Translating gives CASSPRDGAEQYF.

This sequence joins TRBV20-1 and TRBJ2-7; no firm D call. V was cut by 0 bases and J by 3 bases, with 9 bases left in between. The CDR3 totals 13 residues. Germline CDR1 reads DFQATT; CDR2 reads SNEGSKA (reference sequence). The CDR3 DNA sequence: TGCAGTGCTAGAGAAAAGGATGGCTACGAGCAGTACTTC. This sequence encodes CSAREKDGYEQYF.

This clonotype was counted many times. The V call is TRBV20-1, the J call TRBJ2-7; TRBD2 matches 12 bases. J gave up 3 bases and V 7 bases, and 7 bases lay outside the gene matches. Germline V gene sequence: CDR1 DFQATT, CDR2 SNEGSKA (reference sequence). The CDR3 contains 14 residues. In DNA, the CDR3 is TGCAGTGTTCGAACTAGCGGGAGGCTCTACGAGCAGTACTTC. This sequence encodes CSVRTSGRLYEQYF.

Details on this clonotype: A much larger clone differs by one base, so this may be a read error. This chain connects TRBV9 to TRBJ1-1, with D unclear. V was trimmed by 4 bases and J by 7 bases, leaving 11 bases between them. The CDR3 runs 12 residues. The germline V gene encodes CDR1 SGDLS and CDR2 YYNGEE. The CDR3 sequence: CASSPKEGEAFF. The DNA for the CDR3 is TGTGCCAGCAGCCCTAAGGAGGGTGAAGCTTTCTTT.

In this sample, this clonotype turned up many times. The genes are TRBV20-1 and TRBJ2-6; D might be TRBD1 (6 bases). V shed 3 bases and J shed 1 base, with 13 bases lying between them. The CDR3 totals 16 residues. CDR1 is DFQATT and CDR2 is SNEGSKA in the germline V gene (reference sequence). The CDR3 loop reads CSASWNRVSGANVLTF. As DNA, the CDR3 is TGCAGTGCTAGTTGGAACAGGGTGTCTGGGGCCAACGTCCTGACTTTC.

This clonotype turned up a few times. The chain combines TRBV28 with TRBJ1-1, with 12 bases fitting TRBD1. Losses at the gene ends were 6 bases for V and 3 bases for J; bases not matched to a gene: 5. Germline CDR1 and CDR2: MDHEN and SYDVKM. The CDR3 sequence is 15 residues long. The CDR3 DNA reads as TGTGCCAGCAGGTCCGGGACAGGGGGCGACACTGAAGCTTTCTTT. Its protein is CASRSGTGGDTEAFF.

There are many counts of this clonotype. This chain connects TRBV30 to TRBJ2-1; possible D gene TRBD1, 7 bases. V was pared by 5 bases and J by 7 bases, with 12 bases between. This CDR3 spans 12 amino acids. Germline values: CDR1 GTSNPN, CDR2 SVGIG (reference sequence). CDR3 sequence reads: CAWAQGGNEQFF. CDR3 in DNA: TGTGCCTGGGCTCAGGGGGGTAATGAGCAGTTCTTC.

This clonotype was counted many times. The rearrangement uses TRBV11-1 and TRBJ2-3, with 7 bases fitting TRBD1. With 4 bases clipped from V and 2 bases from J, the junction kept 6 bases outside the gene matches. CDR1 is SGHAT, CDR2 FQDESV, per germline (reference sequence). The CDR3 consists of 15 residues. The CDR3 is CASSSGDRYTDTQYF. CDR3 in DNA: TGTGCCAGCAGCTCTGGGGACAGATACACAGATACGCAGTATTTT.

The chain employs TRBV19 and TRBJ1-1; D is ambiguous. Per germline, CDR1 LNHDA and CDR2 SQIVND (reference sequence). V lost 7 bases and J 0 bases, leaving 12 bases between the germline ends. The CDR3 loop spans 14 amino acids. The chain's CDR3 is CASIRGVMNTEAFF. The CDR3 region has the DNA TGTGCCAGTATCCGAGGAGTCATGAACACTGAAGCTTTCTTT.

The chain combines TRBV7-2 with TRBJ1-2; tentative D call: TRBD1 (6 bases). V dropped 0 bases and J dropped 4 bases, with 18 bases sitting between them. This CDR3 region has 17 residues. Germline V CDR1 and CDR2: SGHTA, FQGNSA. CDR3 residues: CASSLAGGGAGIYGYTF. The CDR3 coding sequence is TGTGCCAGCAGCTTAGCAGGAGGGGGAGCAGGGATCTATGGCTACACCTTC.

Remarks on this clonotype: Being one base from a much bigger clone, this may be a read error. V gene TRBV5-1 combines with J gene TRBJ2-7, with a tentative D call TRBD1 (6 bases). Germline loops: CDR1 SGHRS, CDR2 YFSETQ. The CDR3 extends over 14 amino acids. The CDR3 sequence: CTSSENRASYEQYF. CDR3 nucleotides: TGCACCAGCAGCGAAAACAGGGCCTCCTACGAGCAGTACTTC. Full variable domain (remainder filled in from reference TRBV5-1 and TRBJ2-7): KAGVTQTPRYLIKTRGQQVTLSCSPISGHRSVSWYQQTPGQGLQFLFEYFSETQRNKGNFPGRFSGRQFSNSRSEMNVSTLELGDSALYLCTSSENRASYEQYFGPGTRLTVT.

The chain recombines TRBV27 with TRBJ2-1, with 8 bases aligning to TRBD2. The germline gives CDR1 MNHEY, CDR2 SMNVEV (reference sequence). The CDR3 sequence is 14 residues long. Trimming removed 3 bases from V and 6 bases from J; junction bases left unmatched: 4. CDR3 sequence reads: CASSFHGRANEQFF. The CDR3, as DNA: TGTGCCAGCAGTTTTCACGGGAGGGCCAATGAGCAGTTCTTC.

This clonotype was observed a handful of times. The chain couples TRBV6-2 or TRBV6-3 to TRBJ2-1; D might be TRBD2 (6 bases). The CDR3 is made up of 13 amino acids. Germline V CDR1 and CDR2: MNHEY, SVGEGT. The germline V and J ends were trimmed by 3 bases and 6 bases, with 9 bases remaining between them. The CDR3 DNA reads TGTGCCAGCAGTTATCGGGAGACCAATGAGCAGTTCTTC. It is translated as CASSYRETNEQFF.

This clonotype was detected ten times or more. This chain uses TRBV6-1 with TRBJ1-1; D remains unclear. This CDR3 has 12 residues. CDR1 MNHNS and CDR2 SASEGT come from the germline V gene. V was trimmed by 2 bases and J by 3 bases, leaving 4 bases between them. CDR3 DNA: TGTGCCAGCAGTGAAATGTACACTGAAGCTTTCTTT. It is translated as CASSEMYTEAFF.

The rearrangement uses TRBV9 and TRBJ2-1; D call uncertain. Deletions cut 0 bases from V and 0 bases from J, with 7 bases between. The CDR3 consists of 15 residues. Germline lookup yields CDR1 SGDLS and CDR2 YYNGEE. In nucleotides, the CDR3 is TGTGCCAGCAGCGTAGACGCGCACTCCTACAATGAGCAGTTCTTC. Translation gives CASSVDAHSYNEQFF.

The J gene is TRBJ1-1, the V gene TRBV20-1, with 8 bases identical to TRBD1. The germline gives CDR1 DFQATT, CDR2 SNEGSKA (reference sequence). Unmatched junction bases numbered 7, after V lost 0 bases and J lost 1 base. This CDR3 has 16 amino acids. The CDR3 nucleotides read TGCAGTGCTAGAGATCAAGCAGGGGGCTCGAACACTGAAGCTTTCTTT. Amino acids: CSARDQAGGSNTEAFF.

The genes are TRBV19 and TRBJ2-2, with TRBD1 identical over 7 bases. Trimming at V came to 6 bases and at J to 3 bases, leaving 7 bases not matched to a gene. Germline values: CDR1 LNHDA, CDR2 SQIVND (reference sequence). CDR3 length: 15 amino acids. The CDR3 sequence is CASSVQGYYTGELFF. In nucleotides, the CDR3 is TGTGCCAGTAGCGTACAGGGGTATTACACCGGGGAGCTGTTTTTT.

This clonotype was recorded many times. J is TRBJ2-1 and V is TRBV2; TRBD2 matches 13 bases. V was pared by 6 bases and J by 7 bases, with 6 bases of the junction left unmatched. Germline V gene data show CDR1 as SNHLY and CDR2 as FYNNEI. This CDR3 spans 15 amino acids. The chain's CDR3 is CASRPGLAGANEQFF. CDR3 DNA sequence: TGTGCCAGCAGACCCGGACTAGCGGGAGCGAATGAGCAGTTCTTC.

This clonotype was detected a few times. J is TRBJ2-7 and V is TRBV9; 8 bases map to TRBD2. The V segment lost 3 bases and the J segment 1 base; nucleotides outside the gene matches: 3. Germline V gene sequence: CDR1 SGDLS, CDR2 YYNGEE. This CDR3 is 14 amino acids long. The CDR3 is CASSELADSYEQYF. CDR3 in DNA: TGTGCCAGCAGCGAACTAGCGGATTCCTACGAGCAGTACTTC.

This clonotype was seen many times. V gene TRBV2 combines with J gene TRBJ2-3, with D perhaps matching TRBD1 (5 bases). The CDR3 is 15 amino acids. V lost 5 bases, J lost 0 bases, and 12 bases lay in between. Per germline, CDR1 SNHLY and CDR2 FYNNEI. This CDR3 reads CASSPDTASTDTQYF. The CDR3 DNA is TGTGCCAGCAGTCCGGACACAGCGAGCACAGATACGCAGTATTTT.

The rearrangement uses TRBV9 and TRBJ2-1; D is uncertain. Trimming took off 0 bases at V and 7 bases at J, with 14 bases between the two ends. Germline V gives CDR1 SGDLS, CDR2 YYNGEE. The CDR3 is made up of 15 amino acids. The CDR3 here is CASSVAPLSQNEQFF. In nucleotides, the CDR3 is TGTGCCAGCAGCGTAGCCCCCCTGTCCCAGAATGAGCAGTTCTTC.